The 5 T cell receptor beta chains below come from one sample, sequenced in a study of blood T cell repertoires in COVID-19. The assay was immunoSEQ multiplex PCR, and TCRdb's table has in-frame clones only and misses some. The sample comprises 300,000 or so clones, 86% of which are singletons, and roughly a tenth rests with the top ten. Sequences were obtained from PBMCs or T cells enriched from blood (not recorded which). The origin of the receptors is a woman younger than 30 who had recovered from COVID-19.

The rearrangement joins TRBV18 to TRBJ1-5; perhaps TRBD1 as D (5 bases). V lost 3 bases and J lost 2, with 11 bases in between. The CDR3 has 15 amino acids. Germline CDR1 reads KGHSH; CDR2 reads LQKENI. The CDR3 is CASSPTGEGNQPQHF. CDR3 DNA sequence: TGTGCCAGCTCACCCACGGGGGAGGGCAATCAGCCCCAGCATTTT.

The table lists this clone with many counts. CDR3 coding DNA: TGTGCCAGCAGTTACTCGGCACTAGCGGTTCCAGATACGCAGTATTTT. Amino acids: CASSYSALAVPDTQYF. This chain uses TRBV6-5 with TRBJ2-3; 8 bases agree with TRBD2. This CDR3 region has 16 residues. V trimming: 0 bases; J trimming: 4 bases; junction bases outside the gene matches: 6. Germline CDR1 MNHEY, CDR2 SVGAGI.

This clone has only one observation. This CDR3 reads CASSQGQGGYNQPQHF. As DNA, the CDR3 is TGCGCCAGCAGCCAAGGACAGGGAGGATATAATCAGCCCCAGCATTTT. The chain is built from TRBV4-1 and TRBJ1-5; 7 bases match TRBD1. Trimming at V came to 1 base and at J to 4 bases, leaving 7 bases not matched to a gene. Germline V gene data show CDR1 as MGHRA and CDR2 as YSYEKL. The CDR3 covers 16 residues.

The chain couples TRBV5-1 to TRBJ2-2; TRBD2 matches 12 bases. The germline V gene has CDR1 SGHRS and CDR2 YFSETQ. Unmatched junction bases numbered 6, after V lost 4 bases and J lost 2 bases. The CDR3 extends over 17 amino acids. The CDR3 reads CASSRELAGGNTGELFF. The CDR3 bases are TGCGCCAGCAGCCGAGAACTAGCGGGAGGCAACACCGGGGAGCTGTTTTTT.

This chain connects TRBV4-1 to TRBJ2-5; 7 positions match TRBD2. The CDR3 spans 15 residues. Germline CDR1 reads MGHRA; CDR2 reads YSYEKL. V was clipped by 3 bases and J by 5 bases; unmatched bases: 9. The CDR3 DNA is TGCGCCAGCAGCCAGAGCGGGGTTGTGGGTGAGACCCAGTACTTC. It encodes CASSQSGVVGETQYF.